A selection of T cell receptor beta chains follows, all from one sample in a study of blood T cell repertoires in COVID-19. Clones were read by immunoSEQ multiplex PCR, and TCRdb kept only the in-frame ones, dropping some. The data hold roughly 140,000 clones, with around 81% observed a single time. Material for sequencing was PBMCs or T cells enriched from blood (not recorded which). The receptors here all came from a woman aged 40 to 55 who had recovered from COVID-19. Both conserved end residues are part of each CDR3. A D gene is named only where the DNA matches it firmly. The size field is filled for only some rows; it gives once, few, many or a size class.

v_call: TRBV6-2/TRBV6-3
j_call: TRBJ2-7
clone_size: -
d_call: TRBD2
cdr3_nt: TGTGCCAGCAGCCTACTAGCGGGCTACGAGCAGTACTTC
cdr3_aa: CASSLLAGYEQYF

v_call: TRBV19
j_call: TRBJ1-1
clone_size: -
d_call: TRBD1
cdr3_nt: TGTGCCAGTAGTATAGGCATAAGGACAGGGGGAAAGAACACTGAAGCTTTCTTT
cdr3_aa: CASSIGIRTGGKNTEAFF

v_call: TRBV21-1
j_call: TRBJ1-5
clone_size: -
d_call: -
cdr3_nt: TGTGCCAGCAGCAAAGCGCTGGGACAGGGGGCTCTCGATAGCAATCAGCCCCAGCATTTT
cdr3_aa: CASSKALGQGALDSNQPQHF

v_call: TRBV14
j_call: TRBJ2-5
clone_size: -
d_call: -
cdr3_nt: TGTGCCAGCAGCCTCGACTTGACAGAGACCCAGTACTTC
cdr3_aa: CASSLDLTETQYF

v_call: TRBV15
j_call: TRBJ1-5
clone_size: -
d_call: -
cdr3_nt: TGTGCCACCTCTCTAGGGGGAAGCAATCAGCCCCAGCATTTT
cdr3_aa: CATSLGGSNQPQHF

v_call: TRBV7-3
j_call: TRBJ2-1
clone_size: -
d_call: -
cdr3_nt: TGTGCCAGCAGCCTAAACTCCGGGACTTACTCCTACAATGAGCAGTTCTTC
cdr3_aa: CASSLNSGTYSYNEQFF

v_call: TRBV6-5
j_call: TRBJ1-5
clone_size: -
d_call: -
cdr3_nt: TGTGCCAGCAGTTTCGGGCCTAGCTATCAGCCCCAGCATTTT
cdr3_aa: CASSFGPSYQPQHF

v_call: TRBV5-1
j_call: TRBJ2-1
clone_size: -
d_call: TRBD2
cdr3_nt: TGCGCCAGCAGCTCGCTTGTCGCTAGCGGGTTATACAATGAGCAGTTCTTC
cdr3_aa: CASSSLVASGLYNEQFF

v_call: TRBV6-1
j_call: TRBJ1-4
clone_size: once
d_call: -
cdr3_nt: TGTGCCAGCAGTGATCCACCGGCGGGCGTAAATGAAAAACTGTTTTTT
cdr3_aa: CASSDPPAGVNEKLFF

v_call: TRBV11-2
j_call: TRBJ1-2
clone_size: -
d_call: TRBD1
cdr3_nt: TGTGCCAGCAGCTTAGGGGGGACAGCTAACTATGGCTACACCTTC
cdr3_aa: CASSLGGTANYGYTF

v_call: TRBV3-1/TRBV3-2
j_call: TRBJ2-7
clone_size: -
d_call: TRBD1
cdr3_nt: TGTGCCAGCAGACAGGGGTTTCTCTACGAGCAGTACTTC
cdr3_aa: CASRQGFLYEQYF

v_call: TRBV28
j_call: TRBJ2-7
clone_size: -
d_call: -
cdr3_nt: TGTGCCAGCAGTTTGAATTTTCTAAGAGGCGAGCAGTACTTC
cdr3_aa: CASSLNFLRGEQYF

v_call: TRBV12-5
j_call: TRBJ2-3
clone_size: -
d_call: -
cdr3_nt: TGTGCTAGTGGTTTGGGGTCAGTAGCTAGCACAGATACGCAGTATTTT
cdr3_aa: CASGLGSVASTDTQYF

v_call: TRBV7-9
j_call: TRBJ1-3
clone_size: -
d_call: -
cdr3_nt: TGTGCCAGCAGCGCGGACAACTCTGGAAACACCATATATTTT
cdr3_aa: CASSADNSGNTIYF

v_call: TRBV6-2/TRBV6-3
j_call: TRBJ1-2
clone_size: -
d_call: -
cdr3_nt: TGTGCCAGCAGTTACACCACCCGAGACAGCTATGGCTACACCTTC
cdr3_aa: CASSYTTRDSYGYTF

v_call: TRBV2
j_call: TRBJ2-1
clone_size: -
d_call: TRBD2
cdr3_nt: TGTGCCAGCAGCGCACTAGCGAGTTTACACAATGAGCAGTTCTTC
cdr3_aa: CASSALASLHNEQFF

v_call: TRBV15
j_call: TRBJ1-2
clone_size: -
d_call: TRBD1
cdr3_nt: TGTGCCACCAGCAGAGAGACCGGGACAGGGTATGGCTACACCTTC
cdr3_aa: CATSRETGTGYGYTF

v_call: TRBV6-1
j_call: TRBJ1-2
clone_size: -
d_call: -
cdr3_nt: TGTGCCAGCAGTGAAGCTTCGGCTAACTATGGCTACACCTTC
cdr3_aa: CASSEASANYGYTF

v_call: TRBV5-8
j_call: TRBJ2-1
clone_size: -
d_call: TRBD1
cdr3_nt: TGTGCCAGCAGCCGGGACAGATACAATGAGCAGTTCTTC
cdr3_aa: CASSRDRYNEQFF

v_call: TRBV7-9
j_call: TRBJ2-7
clone_size: -
d_call: -
cdr3_nt: TGTGCCAGCAGCCTTGGGGGGATTGCCTACGAGCAGTACTTC
cdr3_aa: CASSLGGIAYEQYF

v_call: TRBV30
j_call: TRBJ1-3
clone_size: few
d_call: TRBD1
cdr3_nt: TGTGCCTGGGGGACCGGGACAGGGGGCGGAAACACCATATATTTT
cdr3_aa: CAWGTGTGGGNTIYF

v_call: TRBV18
j_call: TRBJ1-1
clone_size: -
d_call: -
cdr3_nt: TGTGCCAGCTCACCTGGAGGAGGGCGCGGCACTGAAGCTTTCTTT
cdr3_aa: CASSPGGGRGTEAFF

v_call: TRBV18
j_call: TRBJ2-3
clone_size: -
d_call: TRBD1
cdr3_nt: TGTGCCAGCTCACCTACAGGGGAAACGCAGTATTTT
cdr3_aa: CASSPTGETQYF

v_call: TRBV19
j_call: TRBJ1-2
clone_size: once
d_call: TRBD1
cdr3_nt: TGTGCCAGTAGTACGTGGGACAGCCGCAACCTCTATGGCTACACCTTC
cdr3_aa: CASSTWDSRNLYGYTF

v_call: TRBV18
j_call: TRBJ1-1
clone_size: -
d_call: TRBD1
cdr3_nt: TGTGCCAGCTCACCAGGCAGGGGGCTGTGGACTGAAGCTTTCTTT
cdr3_aa: CASSPGRGLWTEAFF

v_call: TRBV6-5
j_call: TRBJ1-1
clone_size: -
d_call: TRBD1
cdr3_nt: TGTGCCAGCATTCGAGGGGGGACAGGGGGCACTGAAGCTTTCTTT
cdr3_aa: CASIRGGTGGTEAFF

v_call: TRBV7-6
j_call: TRBJ1-2
clone_size: -
d_call: -
cdr3_nt: TGTGCCAGCAGCCCTAGAGGCGCAGCCGTCCAGGGATATGGCTACACCTTC
cdr3_aa: CASSPRGAAVQGYGYTF

v_call: TRBV5-1
j_call: TRBJ1-4
clone_size: -
d_call: -
cdr3_nt: TGCGCCAGCAGCCCATATCTGGGGGGTAGCGCTAATGAAAAACTGTTTTTT
cdr3_aa: CASSPYLGGSANEKLFF

v_call: TRBV6-1
j_call: TRBJ1-5
clone_size: -
d_call: -
cdr3_nt: TGTGCCAGCAGTGAACTCGGTGGGTACGGGCAGCCCCAGCATTTT
cdr3_aa: CASSELGGYGQPQHF

v_call: TRBV7-2
j_call: TRBJ1-1
clone_size: -
d_call: -
cdr3_nt: TGTGCCAGCAGCCTGGACTCCCGTGGGACTGAAGCTTTCTTT
cdr3_aa: CASSLDSRGTEAFF

v_call: TRBV7-8
j_call: TRBJ2-3
clone_size: -
d_call: TRBD1
cdr3_nt: TGTGCCAGCAGCTCCTCTGGGACAGACTTACCCCCTAGCACAGATACGCAGTATTTT
cdr3_aa: CASSSSGTDLPPSTDTQYF

v_call: TRBV7-9
j_call: TRBJ2-2
clone_size: -
d_call: -
cdr3_nt: TGTGCCAGCAGCTTAGCGCGAGGGTTGGACAGCTTGATCTCCGGGGAGCTGTTTTTT
cdr3_aa: CASSLARGLDSLISGELFF

v_call: TRBV19
j_call: TRBJ2-1
clone_size: -
d_call: -
cdr3_nt: TGTGCCAGTAGCCAGACTCTCAACAATGAGCAGTTCTTC
cdr3_aa: CASSQTLNNEQFF

v_call: TRBV20-1
j_call: TRBJ1-2
clone_size: -
d_call: -
cdr3_nt: TGCAGTGCTAGTACTCCTGGCGGATACTATGGCTACACCTTC
cdr3_aa: CSASTPGGYYGYTF

v_call: TRBV7-2
j_call: TRBJ2-1
clone_size: -
d_call: TRBD2
cdr3_nt: TGTGCCAGCAGCTTAGGCGGGGGGGCAAGATTCTACAATGAGCAGTTCTTC
cdr3_aa: CASSLGGGARFYNEQFF

v_call: TRBV27
j_call: TRBJ1-1
clone_size: -
d_call: TRBD1
cdr3_nt: TGTGCCAGCAGTCCCGGGACAGGGGCCCCCATGAACACTGAAGCTTTCTTT
cdr3_aa: CASSPGTGAPMNTEAFF

v_call: TRBV7-2
j_call: TRBJ2-7
clone_size: -
d_call: -
cdr3_nt: TGTGCCAGCAGCTTCGACATTGGTACCTACGAGCAGTACTTC
cdr3_aa: CASSFDIGTYEQYF

v_call: TRBV6-2/TRBV6-3
j_call: TRBJ2-1
clone_size: -
d_call: TRBD2
cdr3_nt: TGTGCCAGCAGCTCCCCGGGGGGTCCGGAAAAGGAGCAGTTCTTC
cdr3_aa: CASSSPGGPEKEQFF

v_call: TRBV29-1
j_call: TRBJ1-5
clone_size: once
d_call: -
cdr3_nt: TGCAGCGTGGTGGACAGTCGCAATCAGCCCCAGCATTTT
cdr3_aa: CSVVDSRNQPQHF

v_call: TRBV11-1
j_call: TRBJ1-1
clone_size: -
d_call: TRBD1
cdr3_nt: TGTGCCAGCAGCCCACGGACAGGGAACACTGAAGCTTTCTTT
cdr3_aa: CASSPRTGNTEAFF

v_call: TRBV10-3
j_call: TRBJ1-1
clone_size: -
d_call: TRBD1
cdr3_nt: TGTGCCATCAGTGGGCGACAGGGCGGGGACACTGAAGCTTTCTTT
cdr3_aa: CAISGRQGGDTEAFF

v_call: TRBV20-1
j_call: TRBJ1-1
clone_size: few
d_call: -
cdr3_nt: TGCAGTGCTAGGGGCGACACTGAAGCTTTCTTT
cdr3_aa: CSARGDTEAFF

v_call: TRBV9
j_call: TRBJ2-1
clone_size: few
d_call: TRBD2
cdr3_nt: TGTGCCAGCAGCGTAGGCGGGAGGAGCAATGAGCAGTTCTTC
cdr3_aa: CASSVGGRSNEQFF

v_call: TRBV19
j_call: TRBJ2-1
clone_size: -
d_call: -
cdr3_nt: TGTGCCAGTAGTATCCTTTCCAGGAATCCTCAATACAATGAGCAGTTCTTC
cdr3_aa: CASSILSRNPQYNEQFF

v_call: TRBV5-5
j_call: TRBJ2-1
clone_size: many
d_call: TRBD2
cdr3_nt: TGTGCCAGCAGCGGGAGGTCAGCGGGAGTGGGCAATGAGCAGTTCTTC
cdr3_aa: CASSGRSAGVGNEQFF

v_call: TRBV5-4
j_call: TRBJ2-7
clone_size: -
d_call: TRBD2
cdr3_nt: TGTGCCAGCAGCCCTCCCCGACTAGCGGGGGCCCACGAGCAGTACTTC
cdr3_aa: CASSPPRLAGAHEQYF

v_call: TRBV30
j_call: TRBJ2-7
clone_size: -
d_call: -
cdr3_nt: TGTGCCTGGAGTGTAATCAGGTACGAGCAGTACTTC
cdr3_aa: CAWSVIRYEQYF

v_call: TRBV18
j_call: TRBJ2-1
clone_size: once
d_call: TRBD2
cdr3_nt: TGTGCCAGCTCACCAAAGGGACTAGCAGACAATGAGCAGTTCTTC
cdr3_aa: CASSPKGLADNEQFF

v_call: TRBV30
j_call: TRBJ1-1
clone_size: -
d_call: -
cdr3_nt: TGTGCCTGGAGTGTACTTGGGAACACTGAAGCTTTCTTT
cdr3_aa: CAWSVLGNTEAFF

v_call: TRBV7-2
j_call: TRBJ2-2
clone_size: -
d_call: TRBD2
cdr3_nt: TGTGCCAGCAACCTCCACGCGGGGGGGCCCGGGGAGCTGTTTTTT
cdr3_aa: CASNLHAGGPGELFF

v_call: TRBV5-4
j_call: TRBJ2-5
clone_size: few
d_call: TRBD2
cdr3_nt: TGTGCCAGCAGCACCGGACTAGCGGATAGTGGGGAGACCCAGTACTTC
cdr3_aa: CASSTGLADSGETQYF

v_call: TRBV4-1
j_call: TRBJ2-2
clone_size: few
d_call: -
cdr3_nt: TGCGCCAGCAGCCAAGAGCGAAGCGCCGGGGAGCTGTTTTTT
cdr3_aa: CASSQERSAGELFF

v_call: TRBV5-1
j_call: TRBJ2-5
clone_size: -
d_call: TRBD1
cdr3_nt: TGCGCCAGCAGCACTGTCCCGGGACAGGGGGAAGAGACCCAGTACTTC
cdr3_aa: CASSTVPGQGEETQYF

v_call: TRBV11-2
j_call: TRBJ2-7
clone_size: -
d_call: TRBD1
cdr3_nt: TGTGCCAGCAGCTCATGGGACAGGGGCTACGAGCAGTACTTC
cdr3_aa: CASSSWDRGYEQYF